Below, one TCR beta chain is given with its context. This clonotype was detected only once. The clone's antigen remains unknown. Base qualities are missing; no much larger clone stands one base away. Just one read gives weak support. Library creation used 5' RACE. The instrument was an Illumina HiSeq 2500. A second roughly 6 to 12 cycle PCR used a sample-barcoded 5' primer and a J-beta primer mix. A template-switch 5' adaptor carrying 12 random nucleotides introduced a unique molecular identifier onto each TCR beta cDNA molecule. At least 3 million CDR3-containing paired-end reads were obtained from each sample. First-strand cDNA synthesis was performed from all RNA using the Mint cDNA synthesis kit, with priming by a TRBC-specific oligonucleotide. Following uracil-DNA glycosylase treatment, all cDNA underwent a first 18-cycle PCR with the universal primers M1SS and BC2_uni_R. In the paper's pipeline: For normalization, 1 million high-quality reads were randomly selected from each sample, with every read carrying a distinct molecular identifier. Reads sharing molecular identifiers were discarded rather than binned into consensus sequences. MiTCR, with a Q25 quality threshold and the strictest error-elimination algorithm, was used for CDR3 identification, clonotype clustering and error correction. A nonparametric unseen species model with Euler transformation was used to estimate a lower bound on total TCR beta diversity. TCRdb ran its own pipeline on the public reads, namely fastp trimming at Q25 and MiXCR clone calling, and kept in-frame beta chains. Under each unique CDR3 protein, matching rows form one entry showing the most common genes and DNA. TCRdb assigned the V and J calls; the authors' analysis was not used. In this sample the table shows fewer than 900,000 distinct CDR3 sequences, about 42% of which occur a single time. The ten largest clones capture 20% to 25% of the sample.

The donors were roughly 40 Caucasian individuals from Russia, aged roughly 6 to 100 years, who were systemically healthy. Each donor gave around 9.8 milliliters of peripheral blood, collected into EDTA-treated Vacutainer tubes. Ficoll-Paque density-gradient centrifugation was used to isolate PBMCs, with at least 6.5 million per sample. Total RNA was extracted from PBMCs with Trizol reagent, with at least 6 micrograms obtained per sample. The percentages of naive CD45RAhigh/CD27high T cells were determined by flow cytometry on a PBMC aliquot from every donor. This sample stems from a study of blood T cells in healthy people across ages (dated by TCRdb to the mid-2010s). Regarding the research as a whole: In model experiments, template switching captured about one uniquely barcoded TCR beta cDNA molecule for every two T cells. Using the same blood draw, the study looked at two additional independent replicas of 1 million unique cDNA reads for two donors, one aged 18 to 29 and the other aged 80 or older. Donors were grouped into four age groups: young (average approximately 15 years), middle-aged (under 40), aged (around 66) and long-lived (just over 80). To track age-related changes in TCR beta repertoire diversity, the study relied on deep sequencing normalized with unique cDNA molecular identifiers. To avoid experimental bias, donors of different ages were randomly spread across the sequencing lanes. Broad study findings and their caveats: Observed TCR beta diversity per million T cells fell roughly linearly with age, and a significant reduction was already apparent by age roughly 40. Estimates of total diversity based on one million sequenced T cells were regarded as lower bounds and as underestimates. Compared with the aged group, more naive CD4+ T cells, fewer expanded clones and increased TCR diversity were shown by the long-lived group, suggesting age selection. Observed TCR beta diversity correlated strongly with the percentage of naive T cells measured by flow cytometry. Because profiling used bulk unsorted PBMCs, naive and antigen-experienced compartments could not be compared conclusively. Because donor CMV infection status was unknown, age-related changes in expanded clonotypes were potentially confounded.

V sheds 5 bases and J sheds 0 bases, leaving 14 bases between their ends. The CDR3 contains 16 residues, cysteine and phenylalanine counted. Only CDR3 DNA is held: 48 bases, read in frame from base 1. This TCR was recovered from an older woman in good health. Specimen: blood. Recombination connected TRBV12-3 or TRBV12-4 to TRBJ2-4; the D region possibly corresponds to TRBD1 (6 bases align). The DNA reads TGTGCCAGCAGTCCCAGGACAGATCTAGCCAAAAACATTCAGTACTTC. Protein translation: CASSPRTDLAKNIQYF.